A single sample gave rise to the 31 T cell receptor beta chains below, sequenced in a study of blood T cell repertoires in COVID-19. Libraries were prepared by immunoSEQ multiplex PCR; TCRdb keeps only in-frame clonotypes and omits some of them. The sample yields 75,000 to 95,000 clones, 88% seen once. The material sequenced was peripheral blood. Receptor source: a woman aged 80 or over with acute or convalescent COVID-19.

The rearrangement joins TRBV27 to TRBJ1-6; D remains unclear. The CDR3 totals 13 residues. The V end lost 3 bases, the J end lost 7 bases, and 7 bases lay between the germline ends. Looked up from germline, CDR1 is MNHEY and CDR2 is SMNVEV (reference sequence). CDR3 amino acids: CASSFDKNSPLHF. Written as DNA, the CDR3 is TGTGCCAGCAGTTTTGACAAGAATTCACCCCTCCACTTT.

The chain has TRBV6-2 or TRBV6-3 and TRBJ1-2; 10 bases agree with TRBD1. Trimming at V came to 4 bases and at J to 8 bases, leaving 4 bases not matched to a gene. Germline V lookup: CDR1 MNHEY, CDR2 SVGEGT. The CDR3 is 13 amino acids. CDR3: CASSWGQGSGYTF. The CDR3 DNA reads TGTGCCAGCAGTTGGGGACAGGGGTCCGGCTACACCTTC.

The chain combines TRBV25-1 with TRBJ2-1, with D perhaps matching TRBD1 (6 bases). V dropped 6 bases and J dropped 13 bases, with 16 bases sitting between them. Germline V gene lookup returns CDR1 MGHDK and CDR2 SYGVNS. The CDR3 runs to 12 residues. CDR3 in amino acids: CASSQIGTSQFF. The CDR3 DNA reads TGTGCCAGCAGCCAAATCGGGACATCCCAGTTCTTC.

The chain has TRBV6-2 or TRBV6-3 and TRBJ2-7; no reliable D call. With 6 bases removed from V and 0 bases from J, the gap between germline ends came to 6 bases. This CDR3 region has 12 residues. From germline, CDR1 is MNHEY and CDR2 SVGEGT. The CDR3 nucleotides read TGTGCCAGCAGCCTTCTCTCCTACGAGCAGTACTTC. Protein sequence: CASSLLSYEQYF.

V and J are TRBV12-3 or TRBV12-4 and TRBJ2-1; TRBD1 matches at 7 bases. Trimming cost V 6 bases and J 11 bases; bases outside gene matches: 7. CDR3 length: 12 residues. In nucleotides, the CDR3 is TGTGCCAGCAGACCATCGACAGGGAAGCAGTTCTTC. It encodes CASRPSTGKQFF.

The chain's CDR3 is CASSPPRRSDQPQHF. In nucleotides, the CDR3 is TGTGCCAGTAGTCCCCCAAGGAGGAGCGATCAGCCCCAGCATTTT. The chain links TRBV19 to TRBJ1-5; D call uncertain. Germline assignment: CDR1 LNHDA and CDR2 SQIVND (reference sequence). The CDR3 length is 15 residues. The V end was cut by 5 bases, the J end by 5 bases, with 16 bases between.

This clone was recorded once. This chain connects TRBV5-1 to TRBJ1-1, with 8 bases aligning to TRBD1. The CDR3 consists of 14 residues. The germline V gene has CDR1 SGHRS and CDR2 YFSETQ. V lost 1 base to trimming and J lost 5 bases; unmatched junction nucleotides: 4. For the CDR3, the DNA is TGCGCCAGCAGCTTGATACAGGGGGGTACTGAAGCTTTCTTT. Amino acids: CASSLIQGGTEAFF.

In nucleotides, the CDR3 is TGTGCCAGCCATTCTTCACAGGGTATTCACTCACCCCTCCACTTT. This translates into CASHSSQGIHSPLHF. This chain connects TRBV2 to TRBJ1-6; a possible D gene is TRBD1 (6 bases). This CDR3 has 15 amino acids. Between the trimmed V and J ends, which lost 8 bases and 10 bases, there was a span of 21 bases. From germline, CDR1 is SNHLY and CDR2 FYNNEI. The complete variable domain, with remaining parts taken from reference TRBV2 and TRBJ1-6, reads EPEVTQTPSHQVTQMGQEVILRCVPISNHLYFYWYRQILGQKVEFLVSFYNNEISEKSEIFDDQFSVERPDGSNFTLKIRSTKLEDSAMYFCASHSSQGIHSPLHFGNGTRLTVT.

The rearrangement joins TRBV7-8 to TRBJ1-5; tentative D call: TRBD1 (5 bases). The germline V gene encodes CDR1 SGHVS and CDR2 FQNEAQ. The length of the CDR3 is 13 residues. The V end lost 1 base, the J end lost 6 bases, and 7 bases lay between the germline ends. The CDR3 loop is CASSLEGIQPQHF. The CDR3 DNA reads as TGTGCCAGCAGCTTAGAGGGGATTCAGCCCCAGCATTTT.

The V call is TRBV6-2 or TRBV6-3, the J call TRBJ2-1; 7 bases map to TRBD2. This CDR3 region has 16 residues. With 4 bases clipped from V and 3 bases from J, the junction kept 9 bases outside the gene matches. Germline CDR1 MNHEY, CDR2 SVGEGT. The CDR3 region is CASSSPGGSHYNEQFF. DNA of the CDR3: TGTGCCAGCAGTTCCCCCGGGGGGTCACACTACAATGAGCAGTTCTTC.

This sequence joins TRBV2 and TRBJ2-3; 10 nucleotides line up with TRBD1. Germline CDR1 SNHLY, CDR2 FYNNEI. The V and J ends lost 4 bases and 2 bases, in that order; junction bases with no gene match: 6. The CDR3 covers 16 residues. The CDR3 loop is CASSGWGTGDTDTQYF. CDR3 bases: TGTGCCAGCAGTGGCTGGGGGACAGGGGACACAGATACGCAGTATTTT.

The chain couples TRBV24-1 to TRBJ2-5; 8 bases are a match to TRBD1. The CDR3 has 14 amino acids. Looked up from germline, CDR1 is KGHDR and CDR2 is SFDVKD. V dropped 3 bases and J dropped 5; count of bases not matched to a gene: 4. The CDR3 loop is CATSDADRAETQYF. The DNA of the CDR3 is TGTGCCACCAGTGATGCGGACAGGGCCGAGACCCAGTACTTC.

The V and J genes are TRBV9 and TRBJ2-3; TRBD2 agrees at 8 bases. Trimming at V came to 2 bases and at J to 2 bases, leaving 4 bases not matched to a gene. From germline, CDR1 is SGDLS and CDR2 YYNGEE. The CDR3 is made up of 15 amino acids. CDR3 sequence: CASSVASGSTDTQYF. The CDR3 DNA follows: TGTGCCAGCAGCGTCGCTAGCGGGTCCACAGATACGCAGTATTTT.

The J gene is TRBJ2-5, the V gene TRBV18; D is possibly TRBD2 (7 bases). Trimming stripped 3 bases from V and 2 bases from J, with 16 bases between. Germline CDR1 KGHSH, CDR2 LQKENI. The CDR3 has 16 residues. The DNA for the CDR3 is TGTGCCAGCTCACCCCGGGGGGCAAATATACAAGAGACCCAGTACTTC. Amino acid sequence: CASSPRGANIQETQYF.

This chain links TRBV5-1 with TRBJ2-3; D might be TRBD2 (7 bases). Germline values: CDR1 SGHRS, CDR2 YFSETQ. This CDR3 comprises 15 residues. Trimming shortened V by 5 bases and J by 3 bases, and 16 bases separated the two germline ends. CDR3 in amino acids: CASRDGGRMTDTQYF. The CDR3 DNA reads as TGCGCCAGCAGAGACGGGGGGCGTATGACAGATACGCAGTATTTT.

This clone ranks as medium-sized. The chain carries TRBV2 and TRBJ1-5; 7 bases match TRBD1. V lost 6 bases and J lost 6; bases outside the gene matches: 8. CDR3 length: 14 residues. In germline, CDR1 is SNHLY, CDR2 FYNNEI. For the CDR3, the DNA is TGTGCCAGCAGAGAGGACAGGAGTGGTCAGCCCCAGCATTTT. Encoded protein: CASREDRSGQPQHF.

V usage is TRBV29-1 and J usage is TRBJ2-7; 12 nucleotides agree with TRBD2. CDR1 and CDR2 from the germline V gene are SQVTM and ANQGSEA. The CDR3 has 14 amino acids. After removal of 6 bases from V and 3 bases from J, the junction contained 6 bases not matched to a gene. CDR3 coding DNA: TGCAGCGTGGAACTAGCGGGAGGCCGCTACGAGCAGTACTTC. Amino acid sequence: CSVELAGGRYEQYF.

The chain has TRBV7-2 and TRBJ2-2, with a tentative D call TRBD1 (6 bases). CDR3 size: 15 residues. Germline V gives CDR1 SGHTA, CDR2 FQGNSA. Trimming stripped 5 bases from V and 4 bases from J, with 14 bases between. The CDR3 DNA is TGTGCCAGCAGCATGGACAGCCCGGGCACCGGGGAGCTGTTTTTT. Its translation is CASSMDSPGTGELFF.

CDR3 region: CASSTTGLYNEQFF. In DNA, the CDR3 is TGCGCCAGCAGCACAACGGGACTTTACAATGAGCAGTTCTTC. V usage is TRBV5-1 and J usage is TRBJ2-1; D is perhaps TRBD2 (6 bases). The V gene's germline CDR1 is SGHRS and CDR2 YFSETQ. Trimming took off 4 bases at V and 4 bases at J, with 12 bases between the two ends. This CDR3 spans 14 amino acids.

The CDR3 nucleotides are TGTGCCAGCAGTTCACAGGGGGCCTCTGGAAACACCATATATTTT. Amino acid sequence: CASSSQGASGNTIYF. The chain recombines TRBV6-5 with TRBJ1-3; TRBD1 matches 9 bases. Germline values: CDR1 MNHEY, CDR2 SVGAGI. Trimming at V came to 4 bases and at J to 0 bases, leaving 1 base not matched to a gene. This CDR3 has 15 amino acids.

J is TRBJ1-2 and V is TRBV7-8; D gene unclear. This CDR3 region has 14 residues. V gave up 2 bases and J gave up 4 bases, with 11 bases separating them. CDR1 SGHVS and CDR2 FQNEAQ come from the germline V gene. Here the CDR3 reads CASSLNTAGYGYTF. As DNA, the CDR3 is TGTGCCAGCAGCTTAAACACAGCTGGCTATGGCTACACCTTC. Combining the CDR3 with reference TRBV7-8 and TRBJ1-2 gives the whole variable domain GAGVSQSPRYKVAKRGQDVALRCDPISGHVSLFWYQQALGQGPEFLTYFQNEAQLDKSGLPSDRFFAERPEGSVSTLKIQRTQQEDSAVYLCASSLNTAGYGYTFGSGTRLTVV.

The chain has TRBV18 and TRBJ2-2; 9 bases line up with TRBD1. In germline, CDR1 is KGHSH, CDR2 LQKENI. The CDR3 totals 17 residues. V lost 2 bases to trimming and J lost 7 bases; unmatched junction nucleotides: 11. Written as DNA, the CDR3 is TGTGCCAGCTCACCATACCTCGGGACAGGGTATGACGGGGAGCTGTTTTTT. Translated: CASSPYLGTGYDGELFF.

The sample holds one count of this clone. The J gene is TRBJ2-2, the V gene TRBV5-6, with D maybe TRBD2 (5 bases). The germline V and J ends were trimmed by 9 bases and 0 bases, with 9 bases remaining between them. The CDR3 runs 13 residues. The germline V gene encodes CDR1 SGHDT and CDR2 YYEEEE. The CDR3 sequence is CATYGANTGELFF. CDR3 coding DNA: TGTGCCACCTACGGGGCGAACACCGGGGAGCTGTTTTTT.

This clone came up a few times. V and J are TRBV12-3 or TRBV12-4 and TRBJ2-3; unclear D gene. The CDR3 is 12 amino acids. Trimming shortened V by 3 bases and J by 7 bases, and 8 bases separated the two germline ends. The DNA for the CDR3 is TGTGCCAGCAGTTTCCGCGTGAATACGCAGTATTTT. It yields the protein CASSFRVNTQYF.

This clone was seen only once. The chain employs TRBV7-9 and TRBJ1-2; D is ambiguous. Germline CDR1 SEHNR, CDR2 FQNEAQ (reference sequence). The V gene lost 4 bases and the J gene lost 4 bases, with 7 bases spanning the gap. CDR3 length: 12 amino acids. CDR3 loop: CASSSGGYGYTF. The CDR3 DNA reads TGTGCCAGCAGCTCCGGAGGCTATGGCTACACCTTC.

The J gene is TRBJ1-3, the V gene TRBV5-8, with 7 bases fitting TRBD1. This CDR3 has 17 residues. J gave up 0 bases and V 0 bases, and 6 bases lay outside the gene matches. Germline-derived CDR1 and CDR2 are SGHTS and YDEGEE. This chain's CDR3 is CASSLALGQISGNTIYF. Here the CDR3 DNA reads TGTGCCAGCAGCTTGGCCCTGGGACAGATCTCTGGAAACACCATATATTTT.

The genes are TRBV9 and TRBJ2-3; TRBD1 matches 7 bases. This CDR3 has 18 residues. Trimming took 1 base from V and 1 from J; bases not matched to a gene: 12. The germline CDR1 and CDR2 sequences are SGDLS and YYNGEE. In nucleotides, the CDR3 is TGTGCCAGCAGCGTAAATCAACGAGACAGGGCCCGCACAGATACGCAGTATTTT. Its translation: CASSVNQRDRARTDTQYF.

V gene TRBV25-1 combines with J gene TRBJ1-2; TRBD1 aligns across 8 bases. The CDR3 runs 14 residues. Trimming removed 3 bases from V and 7 bases from J; junction bases left unmatched: 7. Germline lookup yields CDR1 MGHDK and CDR2 SYGVNS. CDR3 residues: CASSDLTGEGGYTF. CDR3 DNA sequence: TGTGCCAGCAGTGACCTGACAGGGGAGGGTGGCTACACCTTC.

This chain connects TRBV15 to TRBJ2-5; no firm D call. The germline V gene has CDR1 LNHNV and CDR2 YYDKDF (reference sequence). This CDR3 spans 13 amino acids. V was shortened by 1 base and J by 5 bases, with 8 bases between the two germline ends. CDR3 residues: CATSRVARETQYF. The CDR3 DNA reads TGTGCCACCAGCAGAGTGGCCCGCGAGACCCAGTACTTC.

The V gene is TRBV24-1, the J gene TRBJ2-3; no clear D. The CDR3 extends over 12 amino acids. Trimming removed 5 bases from V and 2 bases from J, with 4 bases in between. CDR1 and CDR2 from the germline V gene are KGHDR and SFDVKD. CDR3 bases: TGTGCCACCAGTGTTAACACAGATACGCAGTATTTT. It translates to CATSVNTDTQYF.

This chain connects TRBV9 to TRBJ1-1; the D is unclear. The germline gives CDR1 SGDLS, CDR2 YYNGEE. The V end was cut by 2 bases, the J end by 2 bases, with 7 bases between. This CDR3 comprises 13 residues. For the CDR3, the DNA is TGTGCCAGCAGCGTGGGCAGCAACACTGAAGCTTTCTTT. It translates to CASSVGSNTEAFF.